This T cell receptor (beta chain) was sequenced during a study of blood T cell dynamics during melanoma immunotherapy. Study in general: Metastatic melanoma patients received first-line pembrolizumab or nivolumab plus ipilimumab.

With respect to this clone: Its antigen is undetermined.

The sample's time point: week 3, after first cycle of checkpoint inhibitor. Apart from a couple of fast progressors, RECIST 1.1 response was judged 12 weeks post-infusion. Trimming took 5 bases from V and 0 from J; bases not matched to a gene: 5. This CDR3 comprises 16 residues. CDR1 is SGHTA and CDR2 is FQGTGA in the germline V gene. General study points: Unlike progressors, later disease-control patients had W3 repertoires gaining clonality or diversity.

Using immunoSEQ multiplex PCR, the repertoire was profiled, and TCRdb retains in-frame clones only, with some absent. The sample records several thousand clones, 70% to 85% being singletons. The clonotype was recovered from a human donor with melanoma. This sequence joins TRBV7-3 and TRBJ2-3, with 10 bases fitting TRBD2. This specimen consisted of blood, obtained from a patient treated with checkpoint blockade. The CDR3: CASSANSGGSTDTQYF. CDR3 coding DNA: TGTGCCAGCAGCGCCAATAGCGGGGGGAGCACAGATACGCAGTATTTT.